This T cell receptor (beta chain) was sequenced during a study of blood T cell repertoires in COVID-19. Across the whole study: Samples of COVID-19 (acute and convalescent) were obtained from the United States, Italy and Spain. From T cells, B-cell-depleted T cells, or PBMCs came the material, which was cDNA or gDNA.

Germline CDR1 reads WSHSY; CDR2 reads SAAADI. Between the trimmed V and J ends, which lost 1 base and 1 base, there was a span of 10 bases. CDR3 length equals 15 residues. This table comes from immunoSEQ multiplex PCR, and its TCRdb copy is limited to in-frame clones, with some not included. The sample lists roughly 380,000 clones; about 89% were seen once. Cohorts were assigned according to the clinical history that participants reported. Cohort 3 recovery required two negative PCRs, clearance, or symptom resolution. The source is a man aged 30 to 39 who had recovered from COVID-19. This rearrangement joins TRBV10-2 to TRBJ1-1, with D possibly matching TRBD1 (5 bases). The sequenced sample consisted of PBMCs or T cells enriched from blood (not recorded which). The CDR3 coding sequence is TGCGCCAGCAGTGAGTACGGGGGAGGGAACACTGAAGCTTTCTTT. Translation gives CASSEYGGGNTEAFF.